This passage covers 4 T cell receptor beta chains from one sample sequenced in a study of CD8 T cells in Susac syndrome. Random hexamers were used to reverse transcribe the RNA input (about 0.45 to 1 ug). One entry per CDR3 protein results from TCRdb running MiXCR on the immunoSEQ multiplex PCR reads. The sample has some 150,000 distinct CDR3 sequences, about 95% seen once; the top ten hold about 0.15%. The material sequenced was CD8+ T cells from PBMCs. The receptor set was obtained from a human donor with multiple sclerosis.

The CDR3 DNA reads TGTGCCAGCACCCTCCGGAGCGGGGGGAGACAAGATACGCAGTATTTT. Translation: CASTLRSGGRQDTQYF. This rearrangement joins TRBV2 to TRBJ2-3; 9 bases are shared with TRBD2. Germline V CDR1 and CDR2: SNHLY, FYNNEI. J gave up 5 bases and V 7 bases, and 13 bases lay outside the gene matches. CDR3 length: 16 residues.

The chain uses TRBV3-1 and TRBJ2-1; 10 bases match TRBD2. The V segment lost 4 bases and the J segment 7 bases; nucleotides outside the gene matches: 7. Germline CDR1 and CDR2: LGHDT and YNNKEL (reference sequence). The CDR3 runs 15 residues. CDR3 coding DNA: TGTGCCAGCAGCCCCCTGGCTAGCGGGGGAAATGAGCAGTTCTTC. Translation gives CASSPLASGGNEQFF.

DNA of the CDR3: TGCAGCGTTGAAGGAGGGGTGGGTGGCTACACCTTC. Its protein is CSVEGGVGGYTF. V usage is TRBV29-1 and J usage is TRBJ1-2; a weak D match, TRBD1 (5 bases). Germline CDR1 and CDR2: SQVTM and ANQGSEA. The CDR3 has 12 amino acids. Trimming stripped 1 base from V and 7 bases from J, with 10 bases between.

The V call is TRBV3-1, the J call TRBJ2-2; perhaps TRBD2 as D (5 bases). With 1 base removed from V and 0 bases from J, the gap between germline ends came to 15 bases. Germline CDR1 is LGHDT and CDR2 is YNNKEL (reference sequence). This CDR3 region has 18 residues. The CDR3 DNA sequence: TGTGCCAGCAGCCAAGGGCCAGGACTCTACACGAACACCGGGGAGCTGTTTTTT. Its protein is CASSQGPGLYTNTGELFF.